This T cell receptor beta chain originates from a study of sequential checkpoint blockade in melanoma (dated by TCRdb to between 2017 and 2020). With regard to the full study: Patients were assigned by 1:1 randomization to either first-line nivolumab followed by ipilimumab (arm A) or ipilimumab followed by nivolumab (arm B). Both trial sequences were followed by maintenance nivolumab. TCRbeta immunosequencing was performed on DNA from over 90 pretreatment melanoma tumor samples. For about two dozen patients, matched tumor biopsies were obtained before treatment and at week 13, following single-agent nivolumab (arm A) or ipilimumab (arm B). The same lesion was the source of roughly 80% of the matched pre- and post-treatment tumor biopsy pairs. What the authors observed across the whole study: The response-prediction model combining TCR metrics and mutation burden needs validation in larger, independent patient cohorts. In the nivolumab-first arm (arm A), an association was found between pretreatment tumor TIL clonality and response (P = .04). Within-arm analyses of tumor T-cell fraction were constrained by small sample sizes and reduced statistical power. Patients whose tumor T-cell fraction and clonality increased by week 13 were about 30 times more likely to achieve clinical benefit. Tumor T-cell fraction and clonality were found to correlate with PD-L1 staining and CD8+ T-cell counts but not with mutational load.

This specimen's treatment or condition label, per the study, means: randomized to nivolumab then ipilimumab (arm A) or the reverse (arm B). None of the trial patients had been given prior DNA-damaging chemotherapy. Samples were obtained from patients with melanoma enrolled in CheckMate 064, a randomized, open-label phase II trial of sequential checkpoint blockade. Tumor TCR sequencing used genomic DNA from formalin-fixed paraffin-embedded (FFPE) tissue samples. TCRbeta CDR3 regions were immunosequenced from genomic DNA with the immunoSEQ Assay. Genomic DNA was amplified by bias-controlled multiplex PCR before high-throughput sequencing. In the source study's methods: To quantify the absolute abundance of each unique TCRbeta CDR3 region, the sequences were collapsed and filtered. Clonality, defined as 1 minus Pielou's evenness, was calculated using productive rearrangements only. Tumor T-cell fraction was computed by normalizing TCRbeta template counts to usable DNA, estimated from several housekeeping genes. A previously published method was used to identify clones with significantly greater frequencies in on-treatment samples than in baseline samples. The source is immuneACCESS, and TCRdb retained only in-frame sequences with V and J called. Part of the clones is not carried over; for the studies checked, unresolved V genes explain less than half of this, and the remainder is unexplained. D and trimming were read from the DNA, whereas the V and J calls and clone size are those reported in that table. Within this sample are a few thousand clones, with approximately 22% of them counted one time only. Roughly 17% of the sample lies in the top ten.

Worth noting for this clone: The antigen it recognizes is unknown. Base quality data are lacking; no much larger clone is found one base away.

V sheds 1 base and J sheds 0 bases, leaving 15 bases between their ends. The CDR3 starts with the cysteine, ends with the phenylalanine, and has 17 residues. The CDR3 DNA has 51 bases and is translated from base 1. CDR1 KGHSH and CDR2 LQKENI are derived from the germline V gene. Recombination joined TRBV18 with TRBJ1-1; the D gene identity is not certain. This specimen was tumor tissue (inferred from file names), taken from a patient given nivolumab and ipilimumab in sequence. The origin of this receptor is a human donor with melanoma. The CDR3 region has the sequence CASSPLSGALMNTEAFF. The bases read TGTGCCAGCTCACCACTCTCGGGAGCACTAATGAACACTGAAGCTTTCTTT.